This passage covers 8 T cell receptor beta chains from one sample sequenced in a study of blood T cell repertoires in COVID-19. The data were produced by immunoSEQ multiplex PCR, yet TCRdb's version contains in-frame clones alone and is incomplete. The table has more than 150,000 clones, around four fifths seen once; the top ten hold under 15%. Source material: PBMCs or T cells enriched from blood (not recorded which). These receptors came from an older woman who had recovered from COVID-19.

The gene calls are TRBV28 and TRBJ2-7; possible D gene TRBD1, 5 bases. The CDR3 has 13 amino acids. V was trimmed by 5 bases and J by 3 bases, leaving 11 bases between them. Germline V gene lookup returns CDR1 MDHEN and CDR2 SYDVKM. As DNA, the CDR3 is TGTGCCAGCAGTCGGACACCCCACTACGAGCAGTACTTC. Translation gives CASSRTPHYEQYF.

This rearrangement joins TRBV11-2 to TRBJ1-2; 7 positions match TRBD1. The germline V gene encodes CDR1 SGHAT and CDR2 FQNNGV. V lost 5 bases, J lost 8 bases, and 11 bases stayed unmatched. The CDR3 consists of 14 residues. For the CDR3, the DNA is TGTGCCAGCAGCCACCAGGAGGGGGCGAGGGGCTACACCTTC. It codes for CASSHQEGARGYTF.

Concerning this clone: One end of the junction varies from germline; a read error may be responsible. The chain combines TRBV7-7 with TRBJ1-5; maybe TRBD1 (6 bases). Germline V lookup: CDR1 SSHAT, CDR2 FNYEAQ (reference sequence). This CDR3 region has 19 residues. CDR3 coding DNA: TGTGCTAGCAGACATCTCCGACAGGCAAGCCTATACCCAGGTCAGCCCCAGCATTTT. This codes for CASRHLRQASLYPGQPQHF. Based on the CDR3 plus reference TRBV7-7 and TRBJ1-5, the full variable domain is GAGVSQSPRYKVTKRGQDVTLRCDPISSHATLYWYQQALGQGPEFLTYFNYEAQPDKSGLPSDRFSAERPEGSISTLTIQRTEQRDSAMYRCASRHLRQASLYPGQPQHFGDGTRLSIL.

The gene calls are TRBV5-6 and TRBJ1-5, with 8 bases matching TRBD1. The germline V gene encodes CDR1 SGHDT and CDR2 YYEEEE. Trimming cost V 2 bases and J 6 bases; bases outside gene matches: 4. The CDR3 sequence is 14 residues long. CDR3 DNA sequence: TGTGCCAGCAGCTTAGGACAGGGCAGTCAGCCCCAGCATTTT. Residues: CASSLGQGSQPQHF.

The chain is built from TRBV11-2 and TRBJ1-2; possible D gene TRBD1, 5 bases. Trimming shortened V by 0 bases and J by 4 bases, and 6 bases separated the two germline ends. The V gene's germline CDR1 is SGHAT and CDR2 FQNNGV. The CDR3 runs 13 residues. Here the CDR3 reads CASSLEQAYGYTF. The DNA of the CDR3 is TGTGCCAGCAGCTTAGAACAGGCCTATGGCTACACCTTC.

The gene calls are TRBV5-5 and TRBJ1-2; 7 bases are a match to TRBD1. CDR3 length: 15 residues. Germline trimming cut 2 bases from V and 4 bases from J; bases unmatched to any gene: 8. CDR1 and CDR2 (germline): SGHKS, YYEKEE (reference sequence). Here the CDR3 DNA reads TGTGCCAGCAGCTTATCCCAGGGGACAGCCTATGGCTACACCTTC. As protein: CASSLSQGTAYGYTF. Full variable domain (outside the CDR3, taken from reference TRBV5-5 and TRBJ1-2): DAGVTQSPTHLIKTRGQQVTLRCSPISGHKSVSWYQQVLGQGPQFIFQYYEKEERGRGNFPDRFSARQFPNYSSELNVNALLLGDSALYLCASSLSQGTAYGYTFGSGTRLTVV.

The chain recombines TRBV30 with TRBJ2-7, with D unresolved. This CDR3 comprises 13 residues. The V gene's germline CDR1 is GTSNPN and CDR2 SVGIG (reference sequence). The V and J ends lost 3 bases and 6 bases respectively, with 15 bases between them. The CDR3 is CAWRTPGRSEQYF. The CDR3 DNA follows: TGTGCCTGGAGGACACCCGGCAGAAGCGAGCAGTACTTC.

CDR3: CASSPLSSGASTDTQYF. The CDR3, as DNA: TGTGCCAGCAGTCCCCTCTCTAGCGGGGCTAGCACAGATACGCAGTATTTT. The chain recombines TRBV2 with TRBJ2-3; 9 bases agree with TRBD2. V lost 5 bases to trimming and J lost 0 bases; unmatched junction nucleotides: 9. The germline CDR1 and CDR2 sequences are SNHLY and FYNNEI. The CDR3 covers 17 residues.